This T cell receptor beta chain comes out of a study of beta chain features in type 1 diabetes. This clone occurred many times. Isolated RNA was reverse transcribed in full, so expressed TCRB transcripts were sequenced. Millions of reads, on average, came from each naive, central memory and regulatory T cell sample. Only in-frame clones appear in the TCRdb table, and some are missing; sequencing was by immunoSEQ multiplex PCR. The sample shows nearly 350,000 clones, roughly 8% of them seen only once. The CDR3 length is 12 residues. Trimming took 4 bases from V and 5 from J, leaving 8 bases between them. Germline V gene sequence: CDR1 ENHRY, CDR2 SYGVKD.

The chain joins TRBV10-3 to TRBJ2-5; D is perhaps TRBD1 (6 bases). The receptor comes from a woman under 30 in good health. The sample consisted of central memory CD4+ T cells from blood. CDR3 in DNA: TGTGCCATCAGTGGCAGGGGCGAGACCCAGTACTTC. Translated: CAISGRGETQYF.